The 12 T cell receptor beta chains in this list originate from one sample, sequenced in a study of cytomegalovirus exposure and HLA in healthy donors. The PCR made use of 60 Vbeta and 13 Jbeta primers. The data were produced by immunoSEQ multiplex PCR, yet TCRdb's version contains in-frame clones alone and is incomplete. In the table there are under 300,000 clones, about 86% of which are singletons. Source material: PBMCs. These receptors were collected from an older woman in good health and CMV-seropositive.

The rearrangement links TRBV21-1 to TRBJ1-3. TRBV21-1 is a known pseudogene. There are 17 residues in the CDR3. The CDR3 spells CASSKGDEGTGGNTIYF. As DNA, the CDR3 is TGTGCCAGCAGCAAAGGGGATGAGGGTACTGGGGGAAACACCATATATTTT.

A few counts support this clone. The chain's CDR3 is CASSALLASSYNEQFF. The CDR3 nucleotides read TGCGCCAGCAGCGCCCTACTCGCGAGCTCCTACAATGAGCAGTTCTTC. The chain couples TRBV5-1 to TRBJ2-1; D is uncertain. V was clipped by 4 bases and J by 0 bases, with 14 bases between them. Germline CDR1 and CDR2: SGHRS and YFSETQ. There are 16 residues in the CDR3.

The chain links TRBV9 to TRBJ2-1, with a tentative D call TRBD1 (6 bases). This CDR3 region has 17 residues. The V and J ends lost 3 bases and 4 bases respectively, with 20 bases between them. CDR1 SGDLS and CDR2 YYNGEE come from the germline V gene. Here the CDR3 DNA reads TGTGCCAGCAGCGGACAAGGGGGAGACGTTCAGTACAATGAGCAGTTCTTC. This sequence encodes CASSGQGGDVQYNEQFF.

The chain joins TRBV5-4 to TRBJ2-3, with TRBD2 matching over 7 bases. V dropped 0 bases and J dropped 1; count of bases not matched to a gene: 8. Germline CDR1 is SGHNT and CDR2 is YYREEE (reference sequence). The CDR3 has 17 residues. CDR3 coding DNA: TGTGCCAGCAGCTTGGGCGGGAGACTCCCTGGCACAGATACGCAGTATTTT. Translation: CASSLGGRLPGTDTQYF.

V is TRBV28 and J is TRBJ2-1; 7 bases match TRBD1. V was clipped by 8 bases and J by 9 bases; unmatched bases: 16. This CDR3 region has 15 residues. CDR1 is MDHEN, CDR2 SYDVKM, per germline. CDR3 region: CASCLRGTVNTEQFF. In nucleotides, the CDR3 is TGTGCCAGCTGCTTGAGAGGGACAGTTAACACTGAGCAGTTCTTC.

This chain joins TRBV6-5 and TRBJ2-1; 11 nucleotides align to TRBD2. Per the germline V gene, CDR1 is MNHEY and CDR2 is SVGAGI. V gave up 7 bases and J gave up 5 bases; unmatched junction bases: 7. The CDR3 covers 15 residues. For the CDR3, the DNA is TGTGCCAGCATCTCTAGCGGGAGGACTCACAATGAGCAGTTCTTC. Residues: CASISSGRTHNEQFF.

In DNA, the CDR3 is TGCGCCAGCAGTGAGCGACTAGCGGGGTACAATGAGCAGTTCTTC. This sequence encodes CASSERLAGYNEQFF. The chain recombines TRBV10-1 with TRBJ2-1, with TRBD2 matching over 11 bases. The germline V gene encodes CDR1 WNHNN and CDR2 SYGVQD (reference sequence). V was clipped by 2 bases and J by 4 bases; unmatched bases: 1. The CDR3 is 15 residues long.

J is TRBJ2-1 and V is TRBV5-4; 7 nucleotides line up with TRBD2. The CDR3 is 15 residues long. Germline V gene lookup returns CDR1 SGHNT and CDR2 YYREEE (reference sequence). The V and J ends lost 2 bases and 0 bases, in that order; junction bases with no gene match: 2. The CDR3 nucleotides read TGTGCCAGCAGCTTAGCGGGGAGCTCCTACAATGAGCAGTTCTTC. This translates into CASSLAGSSYNEQFF.

This chain joins TRBV27 and TRBJ2-7, with D tentatively TRBD2 (6 bases). The V gene lost 7 bases and the J gene lost 4 bases, with 17 bases spanning the gap. CDR1 is MNHEY and CDR2 is SMNVEV in the germline V gene (reference sequence). This CDR3 has 14 residues. The CDR3: CASTPVGGPYEQYF. The CDR3 region has the DNA TGTGCCAGCACCCCAGTAGGAGGGCCGTACGAGCAGTACTTC.

This sequence joins TRBV5-1 and TRBJ2-1; TRBD2 aligns across 9 bases. This CDR3 is built from 17 residues. Trimming took 0 bases from V and 9 from J; bases not matched to a gene: 13. Germline V gene lookup returns CDR1 SGHRS and CDR2 YFSETQ. CDR3 sequence (DNA): TGCGCCAGCAGCTTGGCCGGAAAGACTAGCGGCCTAGCTGAGCAGTTCTTC. It encodes CASSLAGKTSGLAEQFF.

The chain recombines TRBV18 with TRBJ2-4, with 7 bases fitting TRBD1. The CDR3 contains 17 residues. Germline V gene data show CDR1 as KGHSH and CDR2 as LQKENI. With 0 bases clipped from V and 0 bases from J, the junction kept 5 bases outside the gene matches. The CDR3 sequence is CASSPPNRGRAKNIQYF. CDR3 sequence (DNA): TGTGCCAGCTCACCACCCAACAGGGGAAGAGCCAAAAACATTCAGTACTTC.

The chain couples TRBV19 to TRBJ1-1, with D tentatively TRBD1 (5 bases). The CDR3 has 13 residues. Germline CDR1 and CDR2: LNHDA and SQIVND (reference sequence). V dropped 6 bases and J dropped 6 bases, with 14 bases sitting between them. The CDR3 nucleotides are TGTGCCAGTAGGCCGGGGGGTCGAGCTGAAGCTTTCTTT. Translation: CASRPGGRAEAFF.